The source of this TCR beta chain is a study of CD8 T cells in ankylosing spondylitis. Study conclusions and caveats: Significant enrichment of disease-linked clones was reportedly seen in matched ankylosing spondylitis synovial fluid. Within ankylosing spondylitis blood, a TCR beta motif made up of eight highly homologous variants appeared to be characteristic. Disease-linked clones proved CD8+ and comparatively uncommon in peripheral blood.

After removal of 3 bases from V and 4 bases from J, the junction contained 2 bases not matched to a gene. The germline V gene has CDR1 LNHNV and CDR2 YYDKDF (reference sequence). The CDR3 is 15 residues long. Generation of TCR beta libraries employed quantitative 5'-RACE incorporating molecular barcodes. TCRdb processed the 5' RACE reads anew with MiXCR; each CDR3 protein has one entry. The sample lists about 150,000 distinct CDR3 sequences, 44% occurring once. This clonotype was counted many times. Its antigen is not known. The TCR comes from a male donor with ankylosing spondylitis. The chain couples TRBV15 to TRBJ2-3; 12 bases are a match to TRBD1. Sequencing was performed on synovial fluid, either unsorted or a sorted T cell fraction (not recorded which). For the CDR3, the DNA is TGTGCCACCAGCAGCGGGACAGGGGGCGCAGATACGCAGTATTTT. Protein: CATSSGTGGADTQYF.